The 20 T cell receptor beta chains below come from one sample, sequenced in a study of blood T cell repertoires in COVID-19. Generated by immunoSEQ multiplex PCR, the TCRdb table keeps only in-frame clones and is missing some. In the table there are tens of thousands of clones, 89% of which are singletons. Sequenced material: peripheral blood. The receptors derive from a man aged 45-60 years with COVID-19, enrolled during active disease.

The rearrangement uses TRBV10-3 and TRBJ1-2; TRBD1 agrees at 7 bases. CDR1 is ENHRY, CDR2 SYGVKD, per germline. Germline trimming cut 0 bases from V and 4 bases from J; bases unmatched to any gene: 2. There are 14 residues in the CDR3. DNA for the CDR3: TGTGCCATCAGTGAGTCGAGACAGGGCTATGGCTACACCTTC. Encoded protein: CAISESRQGYGYTF.

The rearrangement uses TRBV6-5 and TRBJ1-6; weak D call: TRBD1 (6 bases). Trimming removed 5 bases at V and 7 bases at J, with 15 bases between. The CDR3 is made up of 15 amino acids. From germline, CDR1 is MNHEY and CDR2 SVGAGI. CDR3 protein: CASSPPGQRNSPLHF. The CDR3 region has the DNA TGTGCCAGCAGTCCGCCCGGACAGAGAAATTCACCCCTCCACTTT.

This chain connects TRBV6-5 to TRBJ1-2, with TRBD1 identical over 7 bases. The CDR3 consists of 13 residues. Germline CDR1 is MNHEY and CDR2 is SVGAGI. Losses at the gene ends were 2 bases for V and 3 bases for J; bases not matched to a gene: 0. CDR3 DNA: TGTGCCAGCAGTTACGGACAGGACTATGGCTACACCTTC. Its translation: CASSYGQDYGYTF.

The V gene is TRBV4-1, the J gene TRBJ1-3; D possibly corresponds to TRBD1 (5 bases). This CDR3 comprises 17 residues. The ends were cut back, 0 bases at V and 3 bases at J, with 15 bases in the middle. CDR1 is MGHRA and CDR2 is YSYEKL in the germline V gene. The CDR3: CASSQDIPRTIGNTIYF. CDR3 nucleotide sequence: TGCGCCAGCAGCCAAGATATCCCACGGACAATTGGAAACACCATATATTTT.

The V call is TRBV7-9, the J call TRBJ2-1, with 7 bases lining up with TRBD2. Unmatched junction bases numbered 11, after V lost 5 bases and J lost 7 bases. CDR3 size: 15 residues. CDR1 is SEHNR, CDR2 FQNEAQ, per germline (reference sequence). Written as DNA, the CDR3 is TGTGCCAGCAGCCCGCGCGGGGGAGGGCAAAATGAGCAGTTCTTC. This sequence encodes CASSPRGGGQNEQFF.

About this clone: The junction shows a germline mismatch at one end, possibly a read error. The chain is built from TRBV7-2 and TRBJ2-5; a weak D match, TRBD2 (6 bases). Germline values: CDR1 SGHTA, CDR2 FQGNSA. The CDR3 consists of 14 residues. The CDR3 DNA follows: TGTGCCAGCAGCATAGCGTCCGGAGGGGAGACCCAGTACTTC. It is translated as CASSIASGGETQYF.

The chain couples TRBV10-3 to TRBJ2-1, with TRBD2 identical over 9 bases. The V gene end was trimmed by 3 bases and the J gene end by 0 bases; junction bases not matched to a gene: 3. Germline lookup yields CDR1 ENHRY and CDR2 SYGVKD. The length of the CDR3 is 16 residues. Here the CDR3 reads CAISDVSGSSYNEQFF. In DNA form, the CDR3 reads TGTGCCATCAGTGACGTTAGCGGGAGCTCCTACAATGAGCAGTTCTTC.

V and J are TRBV27 and TRBJ1-2; 8 nucleotides agree with TRBD1. The CDR3 loop spans 12 amino acids. Germline V gives CDR1 MNHEY, CDR2 SMNVEV (reference sequence). V dropped 8 bases and J dropped 8; count of bases not matched to a gene: 7. The CDR3 reads CASGSTGEGYTF. Here the CDR3 DNA reads TGTGCCAGCGGGTCGACAGGGGAGGGCTACACCTTC.

This chain uses TRBV2 with TRBJ2-5, with 8 bases that match TRBD2. In germline, CDR1 is SNHLY, CDR2 FYNNEI. With 4 bases clipped from V and 2 bases from J, the junction kept 9 bases outside the gene matches. This CDR3 is 16 amino acids long. The CDR3 is CASSGFLAGLQETQYF. CDR3 DNA: TGTGCCAGCAGTGGGTTCCTAGCGGGTTTACAAGAGACCCAGTACTTC.

The chain links TRBV28 to TRBJ2-5; D uncertain. This CDR3 has 14 residues. Germline V CDR1 and CDR2: MDHEN, SYDVKM. The V and J ends lost 6 bases and 2 bases respectively, with 13 bases between them. CDR3 protein: CASSKRSRQETQYF. DNA of the CDR3: TGTGCCAGCAGCAAACGGTCCCGGCAAGAGACCCAGTACTTC.

The chain combines TRBV3-1 (or the pseudogene TRBV3-2) with TRBJ2-1; 9 bases are a match to TRBD2. This CDR3 has 15 residues. With V trimmed by 4 bases and J by 3 bases, 4 bases remained unmatched. Per the germline V gene, CDR1 is LGHDT and CDR2 is YNNKEL (reference sequence). Here the CDR3 DNA reads TGTGCCAGCAGCCCCAGCGGGGGGTACTACAATGAGCAGTTCTTC. Translated: CASSPSGGYYNEQFF.

The chain employs TRBV19 and TRBJ2-7; TRBD1 matches at 9 bases. Germline-derived CDR1 and CDR2 are LNHDA and SQIVND (reference sequence). The CDR3 has 17 amino acids. The J segment lost 5 bases and the V segment lost 5 bases, leaving 16 bases of the junction unmatched. As DNA, the CDR3 is TGTGCCAGTAGTCCCCGACCGGGACAGGGTGTTACAAACGAGCAGTACTTC. It translates to CASSPRPGQGVTNEQYF. Based on the CDR3 plus reference TRBV19 and TRBJ2-7, the full variable domain is DGGITQSPKYLFRKEGQNVTLSCEQNLNHDAMYWYRQDPGQGLRLIYYSQIVNDFQKGDIAEGYSVSREKKESFPLTVTSAQKNPTAFYLCASSPRPGQGVTNEQYFGPGTRLTVT.

The chain has TRBV15 and TRBJ2-3; TRBD2 agrees at 12 bases. Germline V gene data show CDR1 as LNHNV and CDR2 as YYDKDF (reference sequence). Losses at the gene ends were 3 bases for V and 4 bases for J; bases not matched to a gene: 5. The CDR3 is 16 residues long. CDR3 amino acids: CATSSPTSGGPDTQYF. The CDR3 nucleotides read TGTGCCACCAGCAGCCCGACTAGCGGGGGCCCAGATACGCAGTATTTT.

The rearrangement uses TRBV15 and TRBJ2-2; D gene uncertain. Trimming cost V 0 bases and J 7 bases, with 12 bases left between them. This CDR3 comprises 15 residues. In germline, CDR1 is LNHNV, CDR2 YYDKDF (reference sequence). The CDR3 nucleotides are TGTGCCACCAGCAGAGATGCACAGCAGCTCGGGGAGCTGTTTTTT. Protein sequence: CATSRDAQQLGELFF.

The chain combines TRBV3-1 (or the pseudogene TRBV3-2) with TRBJ1-5, with TRBD1 as a possible D gene (6 bases). This CDR3 spans 15 amino acids. The germline gives CDR1 LGHDT, CDR2 YNNKEL (reference sequence). V dropped 5 bases and J dropped 5 bases, with 16 bases sitting between them. As DNA, the CDR3 is TGTGCCAGCAGCTCAGCCCAAACAGGGCATCAGCCCCAGCATTTT. As protein: CASSSAQTGHQPQHF.

This clone was counted a few times. V usage is TRBV28 and J usage is TRBJ1-2; a possible D gene is TRBD1 (6 bases). Germline V gene sequence: CDR1 MDHEN, CDR2 SYDVKM. The CDR3 covers 16 residues. V was clipped by 5 bases and J by 4 bases, with 20 bases between them. CDR3 region: CASSAPGQGGPYGYTF. The CDR3, as DNA: TGTGCCAGCAGTGCCCCGGGACAAGGAGGACCCTATGGCTACACCTTC.

The chain carries TRBV24-1 and TRBJ2-3; the match to TRBD2 covers 7 bases. Trimming cost V 7 bases and J 6 bases; bases outside gene matches: 9. This CDR3 contains 14 residues. Germline V gene sequence: CDR1 KGHDR, CDR2 SFDVKD. The CDR3 DNA reads as TGTGCCACCAGGGGGGACTGGCGGGAGGATACGCAGTATTTT. This translates into CATRGDWREDTQYF.

This clone appeared a few times. V is TRBV27 and J is TRBJ2-7, with TRBD1 identical over 8 bases. Germline trimming cut 10 bases from V and 7 bases from J; bases unmatched to any gene: 6. Germline-derived CDR1 and CDR2 are MNHEY and SMNVEV (reference sequence). The CDR3 totals 11 residues. The DNA for the CDR3 is TGTGCCACCCGACAGGGGTGGGAGCAGTACTTC. Translated, it gives CATRQGWEQYF.

With respect to this clone: A junction end diverges from the germline sequence, so it may reflect a read error. The rearrangement joins TRBV7-6 to TRBJ2-7; 10 positions match TRBD2. The CDR3 consists of 11 residues. Germline assignment: CDR1 SGHVS and CDR2 FNYEAQ. The chain's CDR3 is CASSSSGGQVF. The CDR3 nucleotides are TGTGCCAGCAGCTCTAGCGGGGGACAAGTATTC.

The chain employs TRBV6-2 or TRBV6-3 and TRBJ2-7, with 10 bases matching TRBD2. Germline V gives CDR1 MNHEY, CDR2 SVGEGT. The V segment lost 2 bases and the J segment 4 bases; nucleotides outside the gene matches: 11. This CDR3 comprises 17 residues. CDR3: CASSYPPGLATKYEQYF. The CDR3 DNA sequence: TGTGCCAGCAGTTACCCCCCGGGACTAGCGACGAAATACGAGCAGTACTTC.